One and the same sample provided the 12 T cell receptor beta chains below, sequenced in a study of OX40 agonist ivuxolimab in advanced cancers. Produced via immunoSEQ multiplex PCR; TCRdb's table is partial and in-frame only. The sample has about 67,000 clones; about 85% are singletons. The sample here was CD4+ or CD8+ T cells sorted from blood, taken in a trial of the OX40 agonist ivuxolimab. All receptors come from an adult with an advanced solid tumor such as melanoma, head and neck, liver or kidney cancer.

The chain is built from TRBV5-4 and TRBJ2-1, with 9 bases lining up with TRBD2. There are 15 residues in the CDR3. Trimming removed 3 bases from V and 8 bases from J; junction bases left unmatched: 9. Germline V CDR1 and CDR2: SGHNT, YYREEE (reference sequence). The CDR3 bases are TGTGCCAGCAGCTCAGCGGGGGGCCAGGGATATGAGCAGTTCTTC. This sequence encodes CASSSAGGQGYEQFF.

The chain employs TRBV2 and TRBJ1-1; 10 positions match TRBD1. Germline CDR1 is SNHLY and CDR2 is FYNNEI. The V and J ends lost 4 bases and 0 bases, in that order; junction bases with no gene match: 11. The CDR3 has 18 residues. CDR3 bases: TGTGCCAGCAGTGGGTGGGACAGGGGAGGAAACCTGAACACTGAAGCTTTCTTT. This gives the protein CASSGWDRGGNLNTEAFF. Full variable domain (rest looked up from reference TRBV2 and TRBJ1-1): EPEVTQTPSHQVTQMGQEVILRCVPISNHLYFYWYRQILGQKVEFLVSFYNNEISEKSEIFDDQFSVERPDGSNFTLKIRSTKLEDSAMYFCASSGWDRGGNLNTEAFFGQGTRLTVV.

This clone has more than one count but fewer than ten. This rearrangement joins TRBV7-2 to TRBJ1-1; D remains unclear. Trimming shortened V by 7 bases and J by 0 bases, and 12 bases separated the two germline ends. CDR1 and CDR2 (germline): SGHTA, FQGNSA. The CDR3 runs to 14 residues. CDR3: CASIPSRMNTEAFF. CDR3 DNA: TGTGCCAGCATCCCATCGCGGATGAACACTGAAGCTTTCTTT.

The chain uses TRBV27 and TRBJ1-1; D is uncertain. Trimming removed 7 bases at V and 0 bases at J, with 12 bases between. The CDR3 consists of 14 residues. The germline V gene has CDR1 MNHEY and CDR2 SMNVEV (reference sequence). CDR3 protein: CASKLENMNTEAFF. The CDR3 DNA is TGTGCCAGCAAGTTGGAGAATATGAACACTGAAGCTTTCTTT.

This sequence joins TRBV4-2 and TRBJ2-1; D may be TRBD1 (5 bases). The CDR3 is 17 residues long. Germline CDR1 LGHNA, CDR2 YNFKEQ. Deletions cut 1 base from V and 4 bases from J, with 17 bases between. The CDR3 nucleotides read TGTGCCAGCAGCCAAGCGGTTTCAGGGTCCGATTACAATGAGCAGTTCTTC. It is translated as CASSQAVSGSDYNEQFF.

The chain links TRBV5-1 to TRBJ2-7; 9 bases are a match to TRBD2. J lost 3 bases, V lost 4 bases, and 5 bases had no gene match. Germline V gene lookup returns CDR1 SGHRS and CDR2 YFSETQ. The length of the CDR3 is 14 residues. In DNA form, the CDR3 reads TGCGCCAGCAGCGATAGCGGGAGTCTCTACGAGCAGTACTTC. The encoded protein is CASSDSGSLYEQYF.

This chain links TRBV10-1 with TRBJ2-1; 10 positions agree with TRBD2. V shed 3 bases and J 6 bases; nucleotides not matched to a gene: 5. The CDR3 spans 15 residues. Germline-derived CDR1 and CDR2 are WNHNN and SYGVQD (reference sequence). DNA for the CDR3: TGCGCCAGCAGTGATTTGCTAGCGGGGGTCAATGAGCAGTTCTTC. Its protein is CASSDLLAGVNEQFF.

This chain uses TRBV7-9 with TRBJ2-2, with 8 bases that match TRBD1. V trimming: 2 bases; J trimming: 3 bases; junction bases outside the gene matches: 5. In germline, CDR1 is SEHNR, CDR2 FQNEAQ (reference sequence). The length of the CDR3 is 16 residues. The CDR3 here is CASSLMQGAYTGELFF. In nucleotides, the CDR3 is TGTGCCAGCAGCTTAATGCAGGGGGCCTACACCGGGGAGCTGTTTTTT.

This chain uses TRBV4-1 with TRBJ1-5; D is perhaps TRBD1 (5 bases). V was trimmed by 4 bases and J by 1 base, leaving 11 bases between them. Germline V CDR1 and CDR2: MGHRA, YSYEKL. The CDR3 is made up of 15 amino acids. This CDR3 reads CASSPRDSSNQPQHF. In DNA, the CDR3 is TGCGCCAGCAGCCCCCGGGACTCGAGCAATCAGCCCCAGCATTTT.

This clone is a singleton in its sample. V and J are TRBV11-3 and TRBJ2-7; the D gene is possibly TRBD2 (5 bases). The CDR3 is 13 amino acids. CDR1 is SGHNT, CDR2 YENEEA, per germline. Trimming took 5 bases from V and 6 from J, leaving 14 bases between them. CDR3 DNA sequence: TGTGCCAGCAGCCGGACCCGCGAGGGCGAGCAGTACTTC. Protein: CASSRTREGEQYF.

The CDR3 region is CASSVVLAGSYSEQFF. The CDR3 DNA sequence: TGTGCCAGCAGCGTAGTACTAGCGGGCTCTTATAGTGAGCAGTTCTTC. V and J are TRBV9 and TRBJ2-1; TRBD2 matches 9 bases. This CDR3 comprises 16 residues. Germline CDR1 and CDR2: SGDLS and YYNGEE. Trimming at V came to 0 bases and at J to 9 bases, leaving 10 bases not matched to a gene.

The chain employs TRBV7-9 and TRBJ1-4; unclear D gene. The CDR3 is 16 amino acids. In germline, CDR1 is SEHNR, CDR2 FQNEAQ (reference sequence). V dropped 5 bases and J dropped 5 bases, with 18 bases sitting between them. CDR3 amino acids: CASSALLGVGNEKLFF. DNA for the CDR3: TGTGCCAGCAGCGCACTTCTCGGGGTGGGGAATGAAAAACTGTTTTTT.